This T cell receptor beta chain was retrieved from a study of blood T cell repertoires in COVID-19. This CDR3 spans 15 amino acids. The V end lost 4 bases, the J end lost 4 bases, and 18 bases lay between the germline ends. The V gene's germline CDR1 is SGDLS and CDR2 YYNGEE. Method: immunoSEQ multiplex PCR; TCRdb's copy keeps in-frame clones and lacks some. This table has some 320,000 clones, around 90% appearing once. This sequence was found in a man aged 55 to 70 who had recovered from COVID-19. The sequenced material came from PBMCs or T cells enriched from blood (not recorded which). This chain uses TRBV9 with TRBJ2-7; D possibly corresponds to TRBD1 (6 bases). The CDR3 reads CASSFGPQGAYEQYF. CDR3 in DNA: TGTGCCAGCAGCTTTGGGCCACAGGGTGCATACGAGCAGTACTTC.